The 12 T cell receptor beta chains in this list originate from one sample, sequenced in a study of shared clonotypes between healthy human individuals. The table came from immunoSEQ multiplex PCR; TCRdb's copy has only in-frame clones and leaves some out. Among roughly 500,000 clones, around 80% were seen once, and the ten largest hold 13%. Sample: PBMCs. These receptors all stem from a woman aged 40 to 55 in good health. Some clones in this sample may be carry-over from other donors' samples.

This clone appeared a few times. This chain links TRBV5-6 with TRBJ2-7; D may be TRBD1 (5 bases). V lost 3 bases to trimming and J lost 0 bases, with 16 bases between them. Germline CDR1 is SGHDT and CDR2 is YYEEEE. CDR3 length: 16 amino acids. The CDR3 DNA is TGTGCCAGCAGCTGGGGCCTTACAAGCCGCTCCTACGAGCAGTACTTC. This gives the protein CASSWGLTSRSYEQYF.

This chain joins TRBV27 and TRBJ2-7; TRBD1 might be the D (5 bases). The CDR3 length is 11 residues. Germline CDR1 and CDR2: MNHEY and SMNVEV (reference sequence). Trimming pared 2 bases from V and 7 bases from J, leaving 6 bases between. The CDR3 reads CASSLGAEQYF. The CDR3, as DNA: TGTGCCAGCAGTTTAGGGGCAGAGCAGTACTTC.

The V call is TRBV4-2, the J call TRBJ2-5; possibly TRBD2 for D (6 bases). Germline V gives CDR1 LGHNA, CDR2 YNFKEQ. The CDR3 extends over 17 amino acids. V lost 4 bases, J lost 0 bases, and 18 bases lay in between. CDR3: CASSRPRDFQYQETQYF. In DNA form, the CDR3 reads TGTGCCAGCAGCCGACCCAGGGACTTCCAGTACCAAGAGACCCAGTACTTC.

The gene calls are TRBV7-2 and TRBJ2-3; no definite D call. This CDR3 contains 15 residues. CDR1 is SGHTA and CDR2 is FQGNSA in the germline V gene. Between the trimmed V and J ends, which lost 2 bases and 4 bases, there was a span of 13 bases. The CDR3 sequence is CASSLHGTSADTQYF. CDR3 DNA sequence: TGTGCCAGCAGCTTACATGGAACCAGTGCAGATACGCAGTATTTT.

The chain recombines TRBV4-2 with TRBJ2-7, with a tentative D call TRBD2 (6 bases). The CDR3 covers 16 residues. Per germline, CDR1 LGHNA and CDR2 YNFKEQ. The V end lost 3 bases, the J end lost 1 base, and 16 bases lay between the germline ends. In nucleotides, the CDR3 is TGTGCCAGCAGCCAGTCCCTTGGGGCGGGGTCCTACGAGCAGTACTTC. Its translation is CASSQSLGAGSYEQYF.

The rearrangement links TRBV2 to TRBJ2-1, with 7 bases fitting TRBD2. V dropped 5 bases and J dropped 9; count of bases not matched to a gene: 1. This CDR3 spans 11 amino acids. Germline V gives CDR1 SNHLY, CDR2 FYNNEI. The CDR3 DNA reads TGTGCCAGCAGTCGCGGGGGTGAGCAGTTCTTC. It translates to CASSRGGEQFF.

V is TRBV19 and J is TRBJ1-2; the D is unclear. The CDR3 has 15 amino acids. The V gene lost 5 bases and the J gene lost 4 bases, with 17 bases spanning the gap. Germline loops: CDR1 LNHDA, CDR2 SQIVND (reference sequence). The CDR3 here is CASSSHSNRGYGYTF. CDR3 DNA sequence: TGTGCCAGTAGTTCCCACAGTAATCGGGGCTATGGCTACACCTTC.

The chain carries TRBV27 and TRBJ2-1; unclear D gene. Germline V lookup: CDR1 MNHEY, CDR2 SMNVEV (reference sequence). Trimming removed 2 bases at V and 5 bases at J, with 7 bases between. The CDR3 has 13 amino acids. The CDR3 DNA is TGTGCCAGCAGTTTAACCGGTAACAATGAGCAGTTCTTC. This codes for CASSLTGNNEQFF.

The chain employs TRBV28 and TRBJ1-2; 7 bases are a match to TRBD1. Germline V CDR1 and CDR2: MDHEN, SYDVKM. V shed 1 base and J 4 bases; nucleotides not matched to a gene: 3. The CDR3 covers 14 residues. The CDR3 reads CASSLLQGIYGYTF. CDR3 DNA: TGTGCCAGCAGTTTATTACAGGGGATCTATGGCTACACCTTC.

The CDR3 protein is CASRSGRRSYEQYF. In DNA, the CDR3 is TGTGCCAGCAGGTCGGGTCGAAGATCCTACGAGCAGTACTTC. The rearrangement joins TRBV27 to TRBJ2-7; unclear D gene. Germline lookup yields CDR1 MNHEY and CDR2 SMNVEV (reference sequence). Trimming pared 6 bases from V and 1 base from J, leaving 13 bases between. The CDR3 spans 14 residues.

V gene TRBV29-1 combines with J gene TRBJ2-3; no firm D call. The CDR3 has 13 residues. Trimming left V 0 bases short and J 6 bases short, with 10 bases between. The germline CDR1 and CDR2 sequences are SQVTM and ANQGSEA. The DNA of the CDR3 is TGCAGCGTTGAAGAACTCGGCTCCGATACGCAGTATTTT. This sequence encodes CSVEELGSDTQYF.

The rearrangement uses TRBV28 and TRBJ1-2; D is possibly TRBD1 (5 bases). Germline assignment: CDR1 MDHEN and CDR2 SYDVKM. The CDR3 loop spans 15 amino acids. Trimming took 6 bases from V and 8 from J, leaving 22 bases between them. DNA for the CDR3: TGTGCCAGCAGCCCACCGGGACCCGAGTTTCTAGGCTACACCTTC. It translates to CASSPPGPEFLGYTF.